Described below is a single T cell receptor beta chain sequence and its context. This sample is part of a study of blood T cell repertoires in COVID-19. The CDR3 has 11 amino acids. The germline V gene encodes CDR1 SGHRS and CDR2 YFSETQ. V lost 5 bases and J lost 1, with 3 bases in between. Here immunoSEQ multiplex PCR was the method, and the copy in TCRdb shows in-frame clones only, minus some. The table records 95,000 to 100,000 clones, over 80% of them present only once. The sample was peripheral blood. The gene calls are TRBV5-1 and TRBJ1-1; D call uncertain. This receptor was obtained from a man aged 45-65 years with acute or convalescent COVID-19. In DNA, the CDR3 is TGCGCCAGCAGTCAGAACACTGAAGCTTTCTTT. Residues: CASSQNTEAFF. The full variable domain, its missing parts supplied by reference TRBV5-1 and TRBJ1-1, is KAGVTQTPRYLIKTRGQQVTLSCSPISGHRSVSWYQQTPGQGLQFLFEYFSETQRNKGNFPGRFSGRQFSNSRSEMNVSTLELGDSALYLCASSQNTEAFFGQGTRLTVV.